This is a list of T cell receptor beta chains from one sample in a study of long-term antiretroviral therapy in people with HIV. The table came from immunoSEQ multiplex PCR; TCRdb's copy has only in-frame clones and leaves some out. The sample contains over 30,000 clones, approximately 74% of which appear only once. The sequences come from unsorted PBMCs, collected 3 years after starting antiretroviral therapy. The receptors stem from a man over 45 with HIV. Both conserved end residues are part of each CDR3. Each record gives: clone size, D gene, J gene, V gene, CDR3 protein, CDR3 DNA. A D gene is named only where the DNA matches it firmly. Only part of the rows carry a size: once, few, many, or a class if the clone is expanded.

.,TRBD2,TRBJ2-7,TRBV11-3,CASSLGAGAEQYF,TGTGCCAGCAGCTTAGGAGCGGGAGCCGAGCAGTACTTC
.,TRBD2,TRBJ2-1,TRBV7-9,CASRMGLANNEQFF,TGTGCCAGCAGGATGGGACTAGCGAACAATGAGCAGTTCTTC
once,.,TRBJ1-1,TRBV14,CASSRGGNTEAFF,TGTGCCAGCAGCCGGGGAGGGAACACTGAAGCTTTCTTT
.,.,TRBJ2-3,TRBV29-1,CSVVGGFTDTQYF,TGCAGCGTTGTAGGGGGGTTCACAGATACGCAGTATTTT
.,.,TRBJ1-3,TRBV5-5,CASSSGKGPGNTIYF,TGTGCCAGCAGCTCCGGAAAGGGGCCGGGAAACACCATATATTTT
few,.,TRBJ1-6,TRBV18,CASSQGGDSPLHF,TGTGCCAGCTCACAGGGGGGGGATTCACCCCTCCACTTT
few,TRBD1,TRBJ1-6,TRBV7-2,CASSNPTGGFSPLHF,TGTGCCAGCAGCAACCCAACAGGGGGCTTTTCACCCCTCCACTTT
.,.,TRBJ2-3,TRBV4-3,CASSQEPNTDTQYF,TGCGCCAGCAGCCAAGAGCCCAACACAGATACGCAGTATTTT
.,TRBD2,TRBJ2-7,TRBV27,CASRGGDYEQYF,TGTGCGTCGCGCGGGGGGGATTACGAGCAGTACTTC
.,.,TRBJ1-1,TRBV29-1,CSVRMGTEAFF,TGCAGCGTTAGAATGGGCACTGAAGCTTTCTTT
few,.,TRBJ2-2,TRBV9,CASSPGTPRTGELFF,TGTGCCAGCAGCCCCGGGACTCCGAGGACCGGGGAGCTGTTTTTT
.,.,TRBJ1-2,TRBV11-2,CASSFRVNNYGYTF,TGTGCCAGCAGCTTCAGGGTGAATAACTATGGCTACACCTTC
.,.,TRBJ2-5,TRBV28,CASSLIWGSGEETQYF,TGTGCCAGCAGTTTAATTTGGGGTAGCGGAGAAGAGACCCAGTACTTC
.,TRBD1,TRBJ2-5,TRBV5-4,CASSVDREETQYF,TGTGCCAGCAGCGTAGACAGGGAAGAGACCCAGTACTTC
few,.,TRBJ2-1,TRBV18,CASSPLGSSYNEQFF,TGTGCCAGCTCACCCCTAGGCAGCTCCTACAATGAGCAGTTCTTC
.,TRBD2,TRBJ2-1,TRBV18,CASSPPSSGSIYEQFF,TGTGCCAGCTCACCACCATCCAGCGGGAGTATCTATGAGCAGTTCTTC
.,.,TRBJ2-1,TRBV21-1,CASSKKPGRRDNEQFF,TGTGCCAGCAGCAAAAAACCCGGGCGGAGGGACAATGAGCAGTTCTTC
.,TRBD1,TRBJ2-2,TRBV5-4,CASSLGQGAAGELFF,TGTGCCAGCAGCTTGGGACAGGGGGCAGCCGGGGAGCTGTTTTTT
.,.,TRBJ2-3,TRBV28,CASSLSTTRTQYF,TGTGCCAGCAGTCTATCGACTACCCGGACGCAGTATTTT
.,TRBD2,TRBJ2-2,TRBV4-2,CASRPRLAAGELFF,TGTGCCAGCAGACCCCGGCTAGCGGCCGGGGAGCTGTTTTTT
.,TRBD1,TRBJ1-5,TRBV6-5,CASSQQGRGKPQHF,TGTGCCAGCAGTCAACAGGGGCGGGGTAAGCCCCAGCATTTT
.,.,TRBJ1-2,TRBV29-1,CSVEDGPRRSSGGYTF,TGCAGCGTTGAAGATGGACCCCGGAGGTCCTCTGGGGGCTACACCTTC
.,.,TRBJ1-5,TRBV27,CASSLGVYSNQPQHF,TGTGCCAGCAGCCTAGGAGTATATAGCAATCAGCCCCAGCATTTT
few,.,TRBJ1-6,TRBV6-5,CASSPGGWSPLHF,TGTGCCAGCAGTCCGGGCGGCTGGTCACCCCTCCACTTT
few,.,TRBJ1-6,TRBV7-8,CASSAGQLNSPLHF,TGTGCCAGCAGCGCCGGACAGCTAAATTCACCCCTCCACTTT
few,.,TRBJ1-2,TRBV14,CASSQAYGHGYTF,TGTGCCAGCAGCCAAGCGTACGGGCATGGCTACACCTTC
.,.,TRBJ1-1,TRBV29-1,CSVSPANTEAFF,TGCAGCGTTAGTCCAGCGAACACTGAAGCTTTCTTT
.,TRBD2,TRBJ2-7,TRBV4-3,CASSTRTSGSYEQYF,TGCGCCAGCAGCACCCGGACTAGCGGCTCCTACGAGCAGTACTTC
.,.,TRBJ2-2,TRBV28,CASSLVESGRGELFF,TGTGCCAGCAGTTTAGTCGAGTCAGGGCGCGGGGAGCTGTTTTTT
.,.,TRBJ1-2,TRBV29-1,CSVGDRLNYGYTF,TGCAGCGTTGGTGACAGACTTAACTATGGCTACACCTTC
.,TRBD1,TRBJ1-2,TRBV28,CASSSPTGGDGGYTF,TGTGCCAGCAGTTCCCCGACAGGGGGCGATGGAGGCTACACCTTC
.,.,TRBJ1-1,TRBV4-2,CASSQDSRERGVRAFF,TGTGCCAGCAGCCAAGATAGTCGGGAAAGAGGGGTGCGAGCTTTCTTT
.,TRBD1,TRBJ2-5,TRBV5-6,CASSLEGAGSSQYF,TGTGCCAGCAGCTTGGAGGGGGCCGGCTCGAGTCAGTACTTC
.,TRBD1,TRBJ2-2,TRBV5-6,CASGRGLGGELFF,TGTGCCAGCGGCAGGGGGCTGGGCGGGGAGCTGTTTTTT
.,TRBD2,TRBJ2-3,TRBV9,CASSQGLAGRLGDTQYF,TGTGCCAGCAGTCAGGGACTAGCGGGGAGGCTGGGAGATACGCAGTATTTT
.,.,TRBJ2-3,TRBV14,CASSQLQGIGGTDTQYF,TGTGCCAGCAGCCAACTACAGGGAATTGGGGGCACAGATACGCAGTATTTT
.,.,TRBJ2-5,TRBV28,CASSRTGWETQYF,TGTGCCAGCAGCCGAACTGGGTGGGAGACCCAGTACTTC
.,.,TRBJ2-5,TRBV5-1,CASSITPGDGQETQYF,TGCGCCAGCAGCATAACCCCAGGGGACGGCCAAGAGACCCAGTACTTC
once,.,TRBJ2-3,TRBV27,CASSLQYPGTPTDTQYF,TGTGCCAGCAGTCTCCAATACCCCGGGACGCCTACAGATACGCAGTATTTT
.,TRBD2,TRBJ2-1,TRBV7-6,CASSSPGLAGGGFF,TGTGCCAGCAGCTCACCCGGACTAGCGGGAGGAGGGTTCTTC
.,.,TRBJ1-1,TRBV6-5,CASSVRGPNTEAFF,TGTGCCAGCAGTGTCCGGGGACCGAACACTGAAGCTTTCTTT
.,TRBD1,TRBJ2-7,TRBV7-9,CASSPRGSSYEQYF,TGTGCCAGCAGCCCCAGGGGGAGCTCCTACGAGCAGTACTTC
.,.,TRBJ2-7,TRBV5-6,CASSLLEANEQYF,TGTGCCAGCAGCTTGCTCGAAGCCAACGAGCAGTACTTC
.,TRBD2,TRBJ2-7,TRBV27,CASSTPRAGVKSYEQYF,TGTGCCAGCAGTACACCGCGGGCGGGAGTTAAATCCTACGAGCAGTACTTC
few,.,TRBJ1-1,TRBV5-1,CASSVTEGSLEAFF,TGCGCCAGCAGCGTGACAGAGGGGAGCTTGGAAGCTTTCTTT
once,TRBD1,TRBJ1-5,TRBV4-1,CASSSTGDQPQHF,TGCGCCAGCAGCTCAACAGGGGATCAGCCCCAGCATTTT
few,.,TRBJ1-3,TRBV6-6,CAAPRVAGNTIYF,TGTGCCGCACCGCGGGTAGCTGGAAACACCATATATTTT
.,.,TRBJ1-2,TRBV27,CASISIMGLYGYTF,TGTGCCAGCATCTCCATAATGGGGTTATATGGCTACACCTTC
.,.,TRBJ2-5,TRBV5-1,CASSEGDLRGGETQYF,TGCGCCAGCAGCGAGGGGGACCTCAGGGGCGGGGAGACCCAGTACTTC
.,.,TRBJ2-6,TRBV21-1,CASSSHGANVLTF,TGTGCCAGCAGCAGCCACGGGGCCAACGTCCTGACTTTC
.,TRBD2,TRBJ2-1,TRBV28,CASRRTSGRLDEQFF,TGTGCCAGCAGGCGGACTAGCGGGAGGCTTGATGAGCAGTTCTTC
few,.,TRBJ2-7,TRBV7-3,CASSLTRGPLDEQYF,TGTGCCAGCAGCTTAACCAGGGGCCCCTTGGACGAGCAGTACTTC
.,.,TRBJ2-5,TRBV6-5,CASSLSEKETQYF,TGTGCCAGCAGCCTCAGTGAGAAAGAGACCCAGTACTTC